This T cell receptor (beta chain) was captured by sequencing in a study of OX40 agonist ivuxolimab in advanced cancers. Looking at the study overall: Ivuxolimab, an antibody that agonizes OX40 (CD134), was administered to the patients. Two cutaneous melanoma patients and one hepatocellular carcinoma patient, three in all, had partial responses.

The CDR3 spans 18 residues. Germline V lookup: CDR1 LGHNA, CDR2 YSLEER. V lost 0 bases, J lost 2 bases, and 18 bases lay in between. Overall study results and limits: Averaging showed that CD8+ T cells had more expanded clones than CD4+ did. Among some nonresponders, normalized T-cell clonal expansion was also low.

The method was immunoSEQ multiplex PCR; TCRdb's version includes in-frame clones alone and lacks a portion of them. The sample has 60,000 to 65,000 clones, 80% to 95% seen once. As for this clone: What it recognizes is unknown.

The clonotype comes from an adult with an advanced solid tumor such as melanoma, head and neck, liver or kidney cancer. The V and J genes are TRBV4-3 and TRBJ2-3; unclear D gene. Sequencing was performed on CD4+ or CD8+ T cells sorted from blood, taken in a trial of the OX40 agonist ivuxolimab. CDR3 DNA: TGCGCCAGCAGCCAAGAGGACCTAGTCGTTCAGAACACAGATACGCAGTATTTT. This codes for CASSQEDLVVQNTDTQYF.